Below, one TCR beta chain is given with its context. Its matching antigen is unknown. The authors incorporated unique molecular identifiers into the TCR beta cDNA libraries. Approximately 0.5 million cDNA molecules were recovered from an input of about 1 to 10 million T cells. TCRdb fed the PCR reads into MiXCR, producing one record per CDR3 protein. The sample lists around 400,000 distinct CDR3 sequences; approximately 42% were seen once. V was shortened by 0 bases and J by 0 bases, with 9 bases between the two germline ends. Germline CDR1 MNHEY, CDR2 SVGEGT. The CDR3 contains 16 residues. The record originates from a study of post-analysis software for immune sequencing data. For the study at large: Relapsing-remitting, secondary progressive and progressive-relapsing forms made up the multiple sclerosis disease courses. Study-wide findings and caveats: Relative to controls, patients with multiple sclerosis showed significantly lower normalized Chao1 diversity. Several TRBV segments (TRBV5-6, TRBV5-1 and TRBV20-1 among them) occurred more frequently in patients than in controls. The F measure placed samples prepared in the same batch into strongly shared clusters.

The sample was blood. This TCR came from a girl aged 2 to 9 with multiple sclerosis. The chain has TRBV6-2 or TRBV6-3 and TRBJ2-4; D is undetermined. The CDR3 region is CASSYSRFLAKNIQYF. The CDR3 DNA sequence: TGTGCCAGCAGTTACTCGAGATTTCTAGCCAAAAACATTCAGTACTTC.